The 18 T cell receptor beta chains listed next were all sequenced from one sample in a study of blood T cell repertoires in COVID-19. This table comes from immunoSEQ multiplex PCR, and its TCRdb copy is limited to in-frame clones, with some not included. The table shows around 300,000 clones, with 89% occurring only once. The sequenced sample consisted of peripheral blood. The receptors were gathered from a man between 45 and 60 years old with acute or convalescent COVID-19.

V and J are TRBV2 and TRBJ1-3; D gene ambiguous. Trimming took off 4 bases at V and 0 bases at J, with 7 bases between the two ends. The CDR3 runs 14 residues. Germline V gene lookup returns CDR1 SNHLY and CDR2 FYNNEI. This CDR3 reads CASSAVLSGNTIYF. The CDR3 nucleotides read TGTGCCAGCAGTGCAGTCCTCTCTGGAAACACCATATATTTT.

The V call is TRBV6-1, the J call TRBJ1-1; 7 nucleotides agree with TRBD1. Trimming at V came to 4 bases and at J to 4 bases, leaving 12 bases not matched to a gene. Germline V gene lookup returns CDR1 MNHNS and CDR2 SASEGT. The CDR3 is 16 residues long. The CDR3 spells CASSGKRTGFSTEAFF. Written as DNA, the CDR3 is TGTGCCAGCAGTGGTAAACGGACAGGATTTAGCACTGAAGCTTTCTTT.

This rearrangement joins TRBV30 to TRBJ2-7; D is uncertain. This CDR3 region has 11 residues. The germline V and J ends were trimmed by 2 bases and 4 bases, with 6 bases remaining between them. Per the germline V gene, CDR1 is GTSNPN and CDR2 is SVGIG (reference sequence). DNA for the CDR3: TGTGCCTGGAGTCCTTCTTACGAGCAGTACTTC. It translates to CAWSPSYEQYF.

This chain uses TRBV27 with TRBJ1-2, with 8 bases identical to TRBD1. This CDR3 is 14 amino acids long. Germline CDR1 is MNHEY and CDR2 is SMNVEV (reference sequence). V lost 2 bases to trimming and J lost 3 bases; unmatched junction nucleotides: 2. The CDR3 sequence is CASSLTGGYYGYTF. The CDR3 DNA reads TGTGCCAGCAGTTTAACAGGGGGTTACTATGGCTACACCTTC.

This chain uses TRBV18 with TRBJ1-1; TRBD1 matches 8 bases. Looked up from germline, CDR1 is KGHSH and CDR2 is LQKENI. Trimming cost V 4 bases and J 5 bases; bases outside gene matches: 6. This CDR3 has 14 residues. CDR3 DNA sequence: TGTGCCAGCTCACTCGACAGGGGAGGAACTGAAGCTTTCTTT. It specifies CASSLDRGGTEAFF.

The gene calls are TRBV5-4 and TRBJ1-1; no reliable D call. Germline lookup yields CDR1 SGHNT and CDR2 YYREEE (reference sequence). The CDR3 sequence is 13 residues long. The V end was cut by 4 bases, the J end by 1 base, with 8 bases between. The CDR3, as DNA: TGTGCCAGCAGCCTCCAGAAGAACACTGAAGCTTTCTTT. This codes for CASSLQKNTEAFF.

J is TRBJ2-7 and V is TRBV11-2, with 8 positions matching TRBD2. Per the germline V gene, CDR1 is SGHAT and CDR2 is FQNNGV. The CDR3 covers 14 residues. V trimming: 1 base; J trimming: 2 bases; junction bases outside the gene matches: 1. CDR3 residues: CASSLVGGAYEQYF. The CDR3 DNA follows: TGTGCCAGCAGCTTAGTCGGGGGGGCCTACGAGCAGTACTTC.

This clone was seen once. The chain is built from TRBV4-1 and TRBJ2-1, with 7 bases that match TRBD1. Germline CDR1 and CDR2: MGHRA and YSYEKL. The J segment lost 10 bases and the V segment lost 0 bases, leaving 9 bases of the junction unmatched. The CDR3 extends over 15 amino acids. The CDR3 loop is CASSQDLGNRGEQFF. The CDR3 DNA is TGCGCCAGCAGCCAAGATTTGGGGAACAGGGGCGAGCAGTTCTTC.

The rearrangement joins TRBV11-2 to TRBJ2-1, with D tentatively TRBD1 (6 bases). Trimming left V 2 bases short and J 7 bases short, with 12 bases between. The germline V gene encodes CDR1 SGHAT and CDR2 FQNNGV. The CDR3 loop spans 14 amino acids. CDR3 residues: CASSLMGTLNEQFF. The CDR3 DNA follows: TGTGCCAGCAGCTTAATGGGGACACTGAATGAGCAGTTCTTC.

The chain is built from TRBV6-5 and TRBJ1-2; 8 bases map to TRBD1. CDR3 length equals 13 residues. Trimming took 7 bases from V and 8 from J; bases not matched to a gene: 9. Per germline, CDR1 MNHEY and CDR2 SVGAGI. The CDR3 here is CASTSTGADGYTF. CDR3 nucleotide sequence: TGTGCCAGCACTTCGACAGGGGCAGACGGCTACACCTTC.

The rearrangement uses TRBV20-1 and TRBJ1-4; D not resolved. With 6 bases removed from V and 7 bases from J, the gap between germline ends came to 9 bases. The CDR3 spans 11 residues. Germline lookup yields CDR1 DFQATT and CDR2 SNEGSKA (reference sequence). The CDR3 here is CSALPGEKLFF. The CDR3 DNA is TGCAGTGCGCTACCGGGTGAAAAACTGTTTTTT.

This clone was seen just once. CDR3: CASSGPFRQYF. The CDR3 coding sequence is TGTGCCAGCAGCGGGCCTTTCCGGCAGTACTTC. The chain recombines TRBV7-9 with TRBJ2-7; no firm D call. Germline-derived CDR1 and CDR2 are SEHNR and FQNEAQ (reference sequence). V lost 5 bases and J lost 9, with 11 bases in between. The CDR3 length is 11 residues.

The chain uses TRBV19 and TRBJ1-1; TRBD1 matches at 7 bases. Losses at the gene ends were 7 bases for V and 0 bases for J; bases not matched to a gene: 5. The germline CDR1 and CDR2 sequences are LNHDA and SQIVND (reference sequence). The CDR3 loop spans 14 amino acids. Here the CDR3 reads CASKTGQMNTEAFF. Written as DNA, the CDR3 is TGTGCCAGTAAAACGGGACAGATGAACACTGAAGCTTTCTTT.

This clone was found once. The rearrangement uses TRBV3-1 (or the pseudogene TRBV3-2) and TRBJ1-1; D remains ambiguous. The V end lost 0 bases, the J end lost 5 bases, and 4 bases lay between the germline ends. The CDR3 has 12 amino acids. The germline V gene has CDR1 LGHDT and CDR2 YNNKEL (reference sequence). The CDR3 here is CASSQDRTEAFF. The CDR3 DNA follows: TGTGCCAGCAGCCAAGATCGTACTGAAGCTTTCTTT.

The rearrangement joins TRBV29-1 to TRBJ2-1, with D maybe TRBD1 (5 bases). This CDR3 region has 13 residues. The germline V gene encodes CDR1 SQVTM and CDR2 ANQGSEA. Trimming took 6 bases from V and 8 from J, leaving 17 bases between them. CDR3 loop: CSVADQGAYEQFF. The CDR3 coding sequence is TGCAGCGTCGCTGACCAAGGGGCTTATGAGCAGTTCTTC.

This rearrangement joins TRBV18 to TRBJ2-7; TRBD1 is a possible D gene (6 bases). The CDR3 loop spans 14 amino acids. V gave up 3 bases and J gave up 0 bases, with 9 bases separating them. Germline V gene lookup returns CDR1 KGHSH and CDR2 LQKENI. The CDR3 DNA sequence: TGTGCCAGCTCACCCGGACAGACCTCCTACGAGCAGTACTTC. It codes for CASSPGQTSYEQYF.

The rearrangement joins TRBV5-4 to TRBJ1-2, with 8 bases aligning to TRBD1. This CDR3 is 13 amino acids long. Trimming cost V 4 bases and J 5 bases; bases outside gene matches: 4. Germline CDR1 and CDR2: SGHNT and YYREEE (reference sequence). The CDR3 DNA is TGTGCCAGCAGCCCCGGGACAGGATATGGCTACACCTTC. Protein sequence: CASSPGTGYGYTF.

The V gene is TRBV30, the J gene TRBJ1-4; no clear D. Germline V gives CDR1 GTSNPN, CDR2 SVGIG (reference sequence). The CDR3 contains 14 residues. Between the trimmed V and J ends, which lost 4 bases and 7 bases, there was a span of 16 bases. CDR3 sequence (DNA): TGTGCCTGGACCGGAGTGCGGGGTGGTGAAAAACTGTTTTTT. Its translation: CAWTGVRGGEKLFF.